Listed below are T cell receptor beta chains from one sample, sequenced in a study of blood T cell repertoires in COVID-19. Sequencing used immunoSEQ multiplex PCR; TCRdb keeps in-frame clones, though not all of them. The sample lists some 160,000 clones, approximately 80% occurring once. Sequenced: peripheral blood. These receptors were obtained from a human donor in a cohort sampled during active COVID-19. The CDR3 runs from the conserved cysteine through the conserved F or W. D genes are given only for firm matches. Clone size is shown for a subset of rows, as once, few, many or a class of expanded clone.

J gene | D gene | V gene | clone size | CDR3 DNA | CDR3 protein
TRBJ2-5 | TRBD2 | TRBV2 | - | TGTGCCAGCGAGGACGGGAGGGCCGCAGAGACCCAGTACTTC | CASEDGRAAETQYF
TRBJ2-2 | TRBD1 | TRBV29-1 | - | TGCAGCGTGCAGGGACAGGCGAACACCGGGGAGCTGTTTTTT | CSVQGQANTGELFF
TRBJ2-7 | TRBD2 | TRBV4-2 | - | TGTGCCAGCAGCCAAGAAGGGGGAGCGGGGGCTTCCTCCTACGAGCAGTACTTC | CASSQEGGAGASSYEQYF
TRBJ2-1 | - | TRBV19 | - | TGTGCCAGTAGTATGTTGGGGTCCCTCAGCGGCAATGAGCAGTTCTTC | CASSMLGSLSGNEQFF
TRBJ2-7 | - | TRBV28 | once | TGTGCCAGCAGTTCACCGGACAGATATGCCCTCGAGCAGTACTTC | CASSSPDRYALEQYF
TRBJ2-5 | TRBD1 | TRBV10-3 | - | TGTGCCATCAGTGAGAGGGACAGGGGACAAGAGACCCAGTACTTC | CAISERDRGQETQYF
TRBJ2-7 | TRBD2 | TRBV15 | - | TGTGCCACCAGCAGGCAGGGACTAGCGGGAGGGCCCAACGAGCAGTACTTC | CATSRQGLAGGPNEQYF
TRBJ2-3 | - | TRBV5-4 | - | TGTGCCAGCAGCAGCCCTAAGAGCGAATTGAATACGCAGTATTTT | CASSSPKSELNTQYF
TRBJ2-7 | TRBD1 | TRBV18 | - | TGTGCCAGCTCACCGGGACAGGGGGCATGGGAGCAGTACTTC | CASSPGQGAWEQYF
TRBJ2-3 | TRBD2 | TRBV5-1 | - | TGCGCCAGCAGCTTCGGGGCGGGGGGGCCAGATACGCAGTATTTT | CASSFGAGGPDTQYF
TRBJ2-2 | TRBD1 | TRBV15 | - | TGTGCCACCAGCGGACAGGGTAACACCGGGGAGCTGTTTTTT | CATSGQGNTGELFF
TRBJ2-7 | TRBD2 | TRBV4-2 | - | TGTGCCAGCAGCCCCTCGACTAGCGCGGACTCCTACGAGCAGTACTTC | CASSPSTSADSYEQYF
TRBJ1-4 | - | TRBV21-1 | - | TGTGCCAGCAGCAAAGTCGGCAAGGACTCCTGGCTAGAAAAACTGTTTTTT | CASSKVGKDSWLEKLFF
TRBJ2-2 | TRBD1 | TRBV6-2/TRBV6-3 | - | TGTGCCAGCAGTTACTCAGGGACAGGGTACGCCGGGGAGCTGTTTTTT | CASSYSGTGYAGELFF
TRBJ1-1 | - | TRBV2 | - | TGTGCCAGCAGCGTAGCGCGGATAGCTGAAGCTTTCTTT | CASSVARIAEAFF
TRBJ1-2 | - | TRBV3-1/TRBV3-2 | once | TGTGCCAGCAGCCAAGATACGGATGGCTACACCTTC | CASSQDTDGYTF
TRBJ2-7 | - | TRBV14 | - | TGTGCCAGCAGCCAAGATGGAGGGTTCTACTCCTACGAGCAGTACTTC | CASSQDGGFYSYEQYF
TRBJ2-7 | - | TRBV10-2 | - | TGCGCCAGCAGTGTCGGGGATGGGGAGCAGTACTTC | CASSVGDGEQYF
TRBJ2-7 | TRBD2 | TRBV4-3 | - | TGCGCCAGCAGTCGATCCCTCGCTAGCGGCTCCTACGAGCAGTACTTC | CASSRSLASGSYEQYF
TRBJ2-5 | - | TRBV18 | - | TGTGCCAGCTCCCCGGGGTTCCAAGAGACCCAGTACTTC | CASSPGFQETQYF
TRBJ2-7 | - | TRBV27 | once | TGTGCCACCTACCGGAAGCAGGTCTCCTACGAGCAGTACTTC | CATYRKQVSYEQYF
TRBJ2-6 | - | TRBV7-3 | - | TGTGCCAGCAGGCGGGATGGGGCCAACGTCCTGACTTTC | CASRRDGANVLTF
TRBJ2-1 | TRBD2 | TRBV5-1 | - | TGCGCCAGCAGCCCCCGGGTAGCGGGAATGGGGGAGCAGTTCTTC | CASSPRVAGMGEQFF
TRBJ1-5 | TRBD1 | TRBV19 | - | TGTGCCAGTAGTACGACTGGGACAGGAGTAGGCAATCAGCCCCAGCATTTT | CASSTTGTGVGNQPQHF
TRBJ1-2 | - | TRBV7-2 | - | TGTGCCAGCAGCGAACAGGGAGGGGGCTACACCTTC | CASSEQGGGYTF
TRBJ1-5 | - | TRBV4-2 | few | TGTGCCAGCAGCCAAGGTGTCGGCAATCAGCCCCAGCATTTT | CASSQGVGNQPQHF
TRBJ2-7 | - | TRBV11-2 | - | TGTGCCAGCAGCTTAGGTCCAGACTACGAGCAGTACTTC | CASSLGPDYEQYF
TRBJ1-4 | TRBD1 | TRBV23-1 | - | TGCGCCAGCAGTCCCAGGGGGCCGGCTAATGAAAAACTGTTTTTT | CASSPRGPANEKLFF
TRBJ1-4 | TRBD1 | TRBV18 | - | TGTGCCAGCTCGCCGGGACAGGGGCAAAATGAAAAACTGTTTTTT | CASSPGQGQNEKLFF
TRBJ2-7 | - | TRBV11-2 | once | TGTGCCAGCAGCGACTCCGGGACTGGGGAGCAGTACTTC | CASSDSGTGEQYF
TRBJ2-7 | TRBD2 | TRBV28 | - | TGTGCCAGCACCCTGGGGGAGGGCGGCTCCTACGAGCAGTACTTC | CASTLGEGGSYEQYF